The sample holds many counts of the clone carrying this T cell receptor beta chain. This sample is drawn from a study of T cells after yellow fever vaccination. Broader study findings: Of the clonotypes, a small share occurred in both CD4 and CD8 compartments. Clones from primary vaccination mostly reappeared after the booster (around 96% CD4, approximately 86% CD8). Peak timing came faster in the weaker secondary response, day 5 versus 15.

The CDR3 is made up of 14 amino acids. Trimming cost V 5 bases and J 4 bases, with 15 bases left between them. CDR1 LNHDA and CDR2 SQIVND come from the germline V gene (reference sequence). Synthesis of TCR cDNA relied on 5'RACE template switching, which attached a universal primer site and UMIs. MiXCR, applied by TCRdb to the 5' RACE reads, yields one record per CDR3 protein. The sample includes 80,000 to 100,000 distinct CDR3 sequences, approximately 9% of them seen just once. Material: CD8+ T cells not binding an NS4B(214-222) dextramer, sorted from PBMCs, obtained approximately 16 days after the first yellow fever vaccination. This sequence joins TRBV19 and TRBJ2-7; D remains unclear. This clonotype was sampled from a man between 18 and 29 years old who received the YFV17D yellow fever vaccine. The CDR3 bases are TGTGCCAGTAGTCCGAGGAGTGGCGTATACGAGCAGTACTTC. It translates to CASSPRSGVYEQYF. The entire variable domain, with the rest obtained from reference TRBV19 and TRBJ2-7, is as follows: DGGITQSPKYLFRKEGQNVTLSCEQNLNHDAMYWYRQDPGQGLRLIYYSQIVNDFQKGDIAEGYSVSREKKESFPLTVTSAQKNPTAFYLCASSPRSGVYEQYFGPGTRLTVT.